This T cell receptor (beta chain) was identified in a study of Ad26.COV2.S vaccination and SARS-CoV-2 variants. Trimming removed 1 base from V and 4 bases from J; junction bases left unmatched: 7. CDR1 and CDR2 (germline): LGHNA, YSLEER. The CDR3 has 18 amino acids. Documented treatment: around 19 received Ad26.COV2.S at low or high dose, single or two shots; roughly 5 received placebo; per-sample allocation not given. Repertoires come from day 63 after the first vaccine or placebo injection. TCRdb keeps only in-frame clones here, not all; method: immunoSEQ multiplex PCR. In the table there are 350,000 to 500,000 clones, over 75% of which are singletons.

This chain joins TRBV4-3 and TRBJ2-1; 13 bases map to TRBD2. The sample was peripheral blood, taken in a trial of Ad26.COV2.S vaccine versus placebo. The sequence was obtained from a person aged 18-65 years who received the Ad26.COV2.S COVID-19 vaccine or a placebo. CDR3 protein: CASSQGLAGGRAYNEQFF. In DNA, the CDR3 is TGCGCCAGCAGCCAAGGACTAGCGGGAGGTCGGGCATACAATGAGCAGTTCTTC.